In its sample, the clone carrying this TCR beta chain was seen a few times. The antigen remains undetermined. The CDR3 contains 13 residues. Germline V gene sequence: CDR1 LGHNA, CDR2 YSLEER. V was pared by 0 bases and J by 4 bases, with 4 bases between. Via MiXCR, TCRdb re-called the 5' RACE reads, giving one row per CDR3 protein. The sample includes under 550,000 distinct CDR3 sequences, about a fifth of them seen just once. This entry comes from a study of T cells after yellow fever vaccination. Notes on the study in general: The study re-detected most primary-vaccination clones after the booster (roughly 95% CD4, roughly 90% CD8). Contaminating bulk clonotypes could be abundant in FACS-sorted repertoires.

The specimen was PBMCs, collected around 3 weeks after the first yellow fever vaccination. The origin of this receptor is a man between 18 and 29 years old who received the YFV17D yellow fever vaccine. The chain carries TRBV4-3 and TRBJ1-5; D not certain. The CDR3 is CASSQDPNQPQHF. The CDR3 bases are TGCGCCAGCAGCCAAGATCCTAATCAGCCCCAGCATTTT.